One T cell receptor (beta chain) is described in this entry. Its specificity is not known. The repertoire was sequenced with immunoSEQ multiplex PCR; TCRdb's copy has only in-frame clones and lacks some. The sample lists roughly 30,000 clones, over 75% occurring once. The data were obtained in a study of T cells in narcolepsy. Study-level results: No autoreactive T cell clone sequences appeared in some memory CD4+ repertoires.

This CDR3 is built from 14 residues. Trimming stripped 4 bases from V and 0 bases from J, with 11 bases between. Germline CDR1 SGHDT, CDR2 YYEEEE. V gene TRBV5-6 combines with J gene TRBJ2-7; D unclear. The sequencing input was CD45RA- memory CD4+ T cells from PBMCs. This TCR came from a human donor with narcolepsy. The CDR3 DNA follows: TGTGCCAGCAGCCCTAGGCCCAGCTCCTACGAGCAGTACTTC. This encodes CASSPRPSSYEQYF.